The 5 T cell receptor beta chains in this list originate from one sample, sequenced in a study of CD8 T cells in Susac syndrome. Random hexamers served to reverse transcribe roughly 0.5 to 1 ug RNA. Each CDR3 protein gets one entry after TCRdb re-called the immunoSEQ multiplex PCR reads with MiXCR. This table holds around 280,000 distinct CDR3 sequences, about 90% found once. Specimen: CD4+ T cells from PBMCs. The receptors shown here come from a human donor with multiple sclerosis.

V gene TRBV5-4 combines with J gene TRBJ2-7, with D perhaps matching TRBD1 or TRBD2 (5 bases each). CDR3 size: 13 residues. Per germline, CDR1 SGHNT and CDR2 YYREEE (reference sequence). Trimming took off 8 bases at V and 5 bases at J, with 17 bases between the two ends. CDR3 nucleotides: TGTGCCAGTTCGGGACGACCCAGGGACGAGCAGTACTTC. It codes for CASSGRPRDEQYF.

The genes are TRBV28 and TRBJ2-5; D is possibly TRBD2 (6 bases). Germline V CDR1 and CDR2: MDHEN, SYDVKM. Trimming removed 7 bases at V and 5 bases at J, with 20 bases between. The CDR3 extends over 15 amino acids. CDR3 sequence reads: CASTSGTWGPETQYF. CDR3 nucleotides: TGTGCCAGCACCTCCGGGACTTGGGGTCCCGAGACCCAGTACTTC.

This chain connects TRBV4-3 to TRBJ2-1, with 9 bases matching TRBD2. Looked up from germline, CDR1 is LGHNA and CDR2 is YSLEER. J gave up 8 bases and V 0 bases, and 14 bases lay outside the gene matches. The CDR3 has 18 residues. The CDR3 region is CASSQDRALAGGPDEQFF. The DNA for the CDR3 is TGCGCCAGCAGCCAAGATAGGGCCCTGGCGGGAGGGCCCGATGAGCAGTTCTTC.

CDR3 region: CASGATQNTEAFF. The CDR3 DNA follows: TGTGCCAGCGGGGCGACTCAGAACACTGAAGCTTTCTTT. The chain couples TRBV9 to TRBJ1-1; a weak D match, TRBD1 (5 bases). Germline V CDR1 and CDR2: SGDLS, YYNGEE. V lost 7 bases to trimming and J lost 1 base, with 11 bases between them. The CDR3 totals 13 residues.

This clonotype was seen only once. CDR3 sequence reads: CASSPQPDYGYTF. CDR3 bases: TGTGCCAGCTCACCACAGCCCGACTATGGCTACACCTTC. This chain joins TRBV18 and TRBJ1-2; no clear D gene. CDR3 size: 13 residues. The germline gives CDR1 KGHSH, CDR2 LQKENI. V lost 1 base to trimming and J lost 3 bases, with 6 bases between them.